A single sample is the source of the 9 T cell receptor beta chains below, sequenced in a study of cytomegalovirus exposure and HLA in healthy donors. The data were produced by immunoSEQ multiplex PCR, yet TCRdb's version contains in-frame clones alone and is incomplete. The sample contains about 130,000 clones, under 90% of which appear only once. Sequencing was performed on PBMCs. The receptors were gathered from a woman in her late teens or twenties in good health and CMV-seronegative.

The V call is TRBV27, the J call TRBJ2-7; D not certain. Trimming took off 3 bases at V and 0 bases at J, with 6 bases between the two ends. CDR1 is MNHEY and CDR2 is SMNVEV in the germline V gene (reference sequence). There are 13 residues in the CDR3. This CDR3 reads CASSFSSSYEQYF. For the CDR3, the DNA is TGTGCCAGCAGTTTCTCCAGCTCCTACGAGCAGTACTTC.

CDR3 protein: CASRLQGSSLNEQFF. DNA for the CDR3: TGTGCCAGCAGATTACAGGGTTCATCGCTTAATGAGCAGTTCTTC. J is TRBJ2-1 and V is TRBV6-5; possible D gene TRBD1, 6 bases. This CDR3 spans 15 amino acids. V was shortened by 6 bases and J by 7 bases, with 19 bases between the two germline ends. CDR1 MNHEY and CDR2 SVGAGI come from the germline V gene.

Here the CDR3 DNA reads TGCGCCAGCTCACCAGGGTATCTCGGACAGGGAGCTGGAAACACCATATATTTT. Encoded protein: CASSPGYLGQGAGNTIYF. The rearrangement links TRBV23-1 to TRBJ1-3; 8 positions agree with TRBD1. TRBV23-1 is known as an ORF, though its function is uncertain. The CDR3 runs to 18 residues. The J segment lost 2 bases and the V segment lost 8 bases, leaving 17 bases of the junction unmatched.

The chain links TRBV4-1 to TRBJ2-1, with 12 bases identical to TRBD1. V dropped 6 bases and J dropped 6; count of bases not matched to a gene: 6. CDR1 and CDR2 (germline): MGHRA, YSYEKL. This CDR3 is built from 15 residues. This CDR3 is CASRRPGQGANEQFF. The CDR3 DNA reads as TGCGCCAGCAGGAGACCGGGACAGGGGGCCAATGAGCAGTTCTTC.

V and J are TRBV2 and TRBJ2-1, with 9 bases fitting TRBD1. Germline V CDR1 and CDR2: SNHLY, FYNNEI. The CDR3 sequence is 15 residues long. V shed 6 bases, J shed 4 bases, and the junction held 7 bases outside the gene matches. This CDR3 reads CASSPDRGRYNEQFF. Here the CDR3 DNA reads TGTGCCAGCAGCCCCGACAGGGGGAGATACAATGAGCAGTTCTTC.

This clone came up once. The rearrangement joins TRBV4-2 to TRBJ2-7; 8 nucleotides agree with TRBD1. Trimming removed 3 bases from V and 1 base from J; junction bases left unmatched: 5. Per the germline V gene, CDR1 is LGHNA and CDR2 is YNFKEQ. This CDR3 has 15 amino acids. This CDR3 is CASSQDRVRSYEQYF. In DNA, the CDR3 is TGTGCCAGCAGCCAGGACAGGGTACGGTCCTACGAGCAGTACTTC.

This clone has a single count. The rearrangement uses TRBV5-4 and TRBJ2-7, with D possibly matching TRBD2 (7 bases). CDR3 size: 15 residues. V lost 4 bases, J lost 2 bases, and 16 bases lay in between. Germline values: CDR1 SGHNT, CDR2 YYREEE (reference sequence). The CDR3 DNA sequence: TGTGCCAGCAGCGCCCCTGGGGGGGCGGCCTACGAGCAGTACTTC. Translating it yields CASSAPGGAAYEQYF.

The chain recombines TRBV13 with TRBJ2-7; 7 nucleotides align to TRBD2. CDR3 length equals 16 residues. The germline V gene encodes CDR1 PRHDT and CDR2 FYEKMQ (reference sequence). V lost 5 bases to trimming and J lost 7 bases; unmatched junction nucleotides: 17. CDR3 loop: CASSLSEGGEIGEQYF. DNA for the CDR3: TGTGCCAGCAGCCTTTCCGAGGGAGGGGAGATTGGAGAGCAGTACTTC.

J is TRBJ1-4 and V is TRBV5-1, with D hard to call. V was trimmed by 0 bases and J by 8 bases, leaving 11 bases between them. The CDR3 runs to 14 residues. The germline CDR1 and CDR2 sequences are SGHRS and YFSETQ. The chain's CDR3 is CASSLAPGQEKLFF. Written as DNA, the CDR3 is TGCGCCAGCAGCTTGGCCCCGGGTCAGGAAAAACTGTTTTTT.